The clone carrying this TCR beta chain was found once. Authors' methods: Estimates of nucleated cell counts were drawn from the amplification of reference gene primers. Using immunoSEQ multiplex PCR, the repertoire was profiled, and TCRdb retains in-frame clones only, with some absent. For V, J and clone size, that table is used; D and trimming come from the DNA. The sample comprises about 120,000 clones, 85% to 90% of which are singletons, and less than 2.5% rests with the top ten. This sample was included in a study of blood T cell repertoires in COVID-19. Study overall: The study drew acute and convalescent COVID-19 samples from the United States, Italy and Spain. The analysed material was cDNA or gDNA that came from T cells, B-cell-depleted T cells, or PBMCs.

The sequence was collected from a woman aged 50 to 60 with acute or convalescent COVID-19. The sample comprised peripheral blood.

This CDR3 reads CASTREYIGELFF. CDR3 nucleotides: TGTGCCAGCACCCGGGAGTATATCGGGGAGCTGTTTTTT. The J gene is TRBJ2-2, the V gene TRBV6-5; D is perhaps TRBD2 (6 bases). The CDR3 totals 13 residues. Germline CDR1 is MNHEY and CDR2 is SVGAGI. The V end was cut by 7 bases, the J end by 7 bases, with 13 bases between.